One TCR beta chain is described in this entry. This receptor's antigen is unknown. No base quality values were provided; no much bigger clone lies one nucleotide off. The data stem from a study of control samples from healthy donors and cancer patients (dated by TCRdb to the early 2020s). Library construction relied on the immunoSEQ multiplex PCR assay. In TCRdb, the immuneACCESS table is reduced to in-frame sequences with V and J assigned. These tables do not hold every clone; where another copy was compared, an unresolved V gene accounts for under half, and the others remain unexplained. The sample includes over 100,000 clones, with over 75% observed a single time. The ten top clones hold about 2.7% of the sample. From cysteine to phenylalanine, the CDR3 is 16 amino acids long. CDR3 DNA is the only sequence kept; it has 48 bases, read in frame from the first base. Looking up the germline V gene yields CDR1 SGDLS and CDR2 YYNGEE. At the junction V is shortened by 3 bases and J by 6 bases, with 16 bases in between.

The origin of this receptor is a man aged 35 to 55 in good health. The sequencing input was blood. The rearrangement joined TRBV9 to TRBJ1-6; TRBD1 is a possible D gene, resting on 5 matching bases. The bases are TGTGCCAGCAGCGCCGACCCGGGACGGATTAATTCACCCCTCCACTTT. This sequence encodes CASSADPGRINSPLHF. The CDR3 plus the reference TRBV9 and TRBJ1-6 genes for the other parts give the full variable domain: DSGVTQTPKHLITATGQRVTLRCSPRSGDLSVYWYQQSLDQGLQFLIQYYNGEERAKGNILERFSAQQFPDLHSELNLSSLELGDSALYFCASSADPGRINSPLHFGNGTRLTVT.